The clone carrying this T cell receptor beta chain was seen many times. Its antigen is not identified. This sample was taken from a study of regulatory T cells in long-lasting Graves disease. Broader study findings: The work looked only at peripheral blood and did not look at thyroid tissue.

Assembly of TCR beta libraries relied on iRepertoire HTBI primers together with Arm-PCR of CDR3 regions. Via MiXCR, TCRdb re-called the multiplex PCR reads, giving one row per CDR3 protein. The sample has roughly 500,000 distinct CDR3 sequences, 13% to 15% seen once; the top ten hold under 20%. Time point: newly diagnosed GD, antithyroid drugs for less than 3 months. Extracted PBMC RNA gave rise to the TCR library. V lost 3 bases and J lost 4; bases outside the gene matches: 5. The CDR3 consists of 15 residues. A further study also used this sample, focusing on T cells in Graves' hyperthyroidism and ophthalmopathy. This second study says: Hyperthyroidism patients were newly diagnosed, had disease duration under 2 months, and were aged 18 to 65 years. Clinical symptoms, serum thyroxine and TRAb, thyroid ultrasound and orbital computed tomography together formed the diagnostic basis.

Sequenced here: peripheral blood mononuclear cells (PBMCs), sampled at new diagnosis, from a patient treated with antithyroid drugs. The TCR sequence derives from a woman aged 45-65 years with Graves disease. The J gene is TRBJ1-5, the V gene TRBV12-3 or TRBV12-4; 8 bases fit TRBD1. In DNA form, the CDR3 reads TGTGCCAGCAGTTTTGGCACAGGGGGTAATCAGCCCCAGCATTTT. Translation: CASSFGTGGNQPQHF.